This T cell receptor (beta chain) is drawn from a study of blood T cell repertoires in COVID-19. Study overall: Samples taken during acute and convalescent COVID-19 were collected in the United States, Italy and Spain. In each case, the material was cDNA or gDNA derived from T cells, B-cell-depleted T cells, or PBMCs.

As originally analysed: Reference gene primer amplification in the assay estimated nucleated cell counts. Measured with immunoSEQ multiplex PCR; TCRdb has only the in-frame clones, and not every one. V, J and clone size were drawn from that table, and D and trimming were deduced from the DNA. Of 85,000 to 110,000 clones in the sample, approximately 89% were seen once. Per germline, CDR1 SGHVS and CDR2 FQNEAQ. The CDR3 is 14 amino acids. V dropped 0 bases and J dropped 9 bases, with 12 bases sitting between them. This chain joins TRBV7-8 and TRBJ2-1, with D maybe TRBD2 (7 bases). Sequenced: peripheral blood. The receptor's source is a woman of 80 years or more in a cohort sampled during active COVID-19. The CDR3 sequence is CASSLAGGPVEQFF. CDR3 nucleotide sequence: TGTGCCAGCAGCTTAGCGGGGGGGCCGGTTGAGCAGTTCTTC.